Below are 6 T cell receptor beta chains sequenced from a single sample in a study of T-cell memory formation after mild COVID-19. Each CDR3 protein is one row after TCRdb ran MiXCR on the 5' RACE reads. Of roughly 150,000 distinct CDR3 sequences listed, roughly 13% are singletons. Sequenced material: PBMCs or a T cell subset sorted from them (not recorded which). These receptors were obtained from an adult woman who had mild COVID-19 (a few samples of this study predate the infection). Cell type and time point are not known.

V gene TRBV5-6 combines with J gene TRBJ1-2, with 7 bases identical to TRBD1. CDR1 is SGHDT, CDR2 YYEEEE, per germline. V was clipped by 4 bases and J by 7 bases; unmatched bases: 13. The CDR3 contains 15 residues. The CDR3 reads CASSQDETGLSGYTF. CDR3 DNA sequence: TGTGCCAGCAGCCAAGATGAGACAGGGTTAAGTGGCTACACCTTC.

This clonotype was counted only a few times. The chain combines TRBV4-3 with TRBJ1-5, with 8 nucleotides matching TRBD1. The CDR3 extends over 21 amino acids. V trimming: 0 bases; J trimming: 5 bases; junction bases outside the gene matches: 21. Germline CDR1 LGHNA, CDR2 YSLEER. The DNA for the CDR3 is TGCGCCAGCAGCCAAGATCTAGGGCTGGACAGGGATACTCTAATCGATCAGCCCCAGCATTTT. The encoded protein is CASSQDLGLDRDTLIDQPQHF.

The rearrangement joins TRBV7-9 to TRBJ2-1; 7 bases match TRBD2. This CDR3 is built from 16 residues. CDR1 is SEHNR and CDR2 is FQNEAQ in the germline V gene (reference sequence). With V trimmed by 4 bases and J by 6 bases, 12 bases remained unmatched. The CDR3 nucleotides are TGTGCCAGCAGCTCCTTCGTAGCGGGTGGTGGCAATGAGCAGTTCTTC. It specifies CASSSFVAGGGNEQFF.

Ten or more counts support this clonotype. V usage is TRBV13 and J usage is TRBJ1-1; D uncertain. The length of the CDR3 is 16 residues. V lost 0 bases to trimming and J lost 1 base, with 12 bases between them. Germline-derived CDR1 and CDR2 are PRHDT and FYEKMQ (reference sequence). In DNA form, the CDR3 reads TGTGCCAGCAGCTTAGGCTGGGTAGGGTGGAACACTGAAGCTTTCTTT. This translates into CASSLGWVGWNTEAFF.

The rearrangement links TRBV5-1 to TRBJ2-3; TRBD2 matches at 8 bases. Germline V gene lookup returns CDR1 SGHRS and CDR2 YFSETQ. Losses at the gene ends were 4 bases for V and 0 bases for J; bases not matched to a gene: 4. CDR3 length: 15 residues. CDR3 region: CASSRGGPSTDTQYF. The CDR3 DNA follows: TGCGCCAGCAGCCGCGGGGGGCCTAGCACAGATACGCAGTATTTT. Using reference TRBV5-1 and TRBJ2-3 for the parts outside the CDR3, the full variable domain is KAGVTQTPRYLIKTRGQQVTLSCSPISGHRSVSWYQQTPGQGLQFLFEYFSETQRNKGNFPGRFSGRQFSNSRSEMNVSTLELGDSALYLCASSRGGPSTDTQYFGPGTRLTVL.

V and J are TRBV29-1 and TRBJ2-1; 12 nucleotides agree with TRBD2. CDR1 is SQVTM, CDR2 ANQGSEA, per germline. The CDR3 totals 14 residues. The V gene end was trimmed by 6 bases and the J gene end by 4 bases; junction bases not matched to a gene: 4. The CDR3 bases are TGCAGCGTCCACCTAGCGGGGGGGTACAATGAGCAGTTCTTC. This gives the protein CSVHLAGGYNEQFF.